The source of this T cell receptor (beta chain) is a study of T cells in localized non-small cell lung cancer. Only a few counts were recorded for this clone. Its antigen is currently unknown. Findings and limits, study-wide: Researchers found a median around 57 of the top 100 tumor clones in adjacent lung. Sequence data derive from only one tumor region, so heterogeneity remains possible.

Germline trimming cut 4 bases from V and 0 bases from J; bases unmatched to any gene: 5. This CDR3 has 17 residues. Looked up from germline, CDR1 is MNHGY and CDR2 is SAAAGT. Only in-frame clones appear in the TCRdb table, and some are missing; sequencing was by immunoSEQ multiplex PCR. The sample includes 6,000 to 7,500 clones, under 65% of them seen just once. The TCR sequence derives from a female donor older than 55 with stage I lung adenocarcinoma. The sequences come from lymph node tissue, collected before any cancer treatment. J is TRBJ2-2 and V is TRBV6-8; TRBD2 matches 10 bases. CDR3 nucleotides: TGTGCCAGCAGTTTGACTAGCGGGCCGACGAACACCGGGGAGCTGTTTTTT. Amino acids: CASSLTSGPTNTGELFF.